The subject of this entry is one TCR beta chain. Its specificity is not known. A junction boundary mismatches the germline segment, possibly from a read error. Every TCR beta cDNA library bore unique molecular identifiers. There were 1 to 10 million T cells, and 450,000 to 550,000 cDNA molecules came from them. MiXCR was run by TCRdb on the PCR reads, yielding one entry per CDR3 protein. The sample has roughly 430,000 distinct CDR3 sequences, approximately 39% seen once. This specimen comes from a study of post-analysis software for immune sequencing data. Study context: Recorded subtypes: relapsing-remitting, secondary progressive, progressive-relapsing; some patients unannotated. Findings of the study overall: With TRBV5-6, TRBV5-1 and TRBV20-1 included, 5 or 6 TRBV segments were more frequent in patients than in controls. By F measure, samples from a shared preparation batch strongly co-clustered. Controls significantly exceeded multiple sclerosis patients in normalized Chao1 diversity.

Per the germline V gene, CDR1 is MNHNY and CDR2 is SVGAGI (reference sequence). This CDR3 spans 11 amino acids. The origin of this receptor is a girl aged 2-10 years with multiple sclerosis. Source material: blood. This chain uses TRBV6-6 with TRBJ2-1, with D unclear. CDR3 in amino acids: CASSHSNEQFF. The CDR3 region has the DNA TGTGCCAGCAGTCACTCCAATGAGCAGTTCTTC.